Shown below are 13 T cell receptor beta chains from a single sample sequenced in a study of blood T cell repertoires in COVID-19. The table came from immunoSEQ multiplex PCR; TCRdb's copy has only in-frame clones and leaves some out. The sample has about 25,000 clones, roughly 80% seen once. Sequencing was done on a sample of peripheral blood. The receptors stem from a man older than 75 with active or convalescent COVID-19.

The rearrangement links TRBV12-5 to TRBJ2-5, with 9 bases lining up with TRBD2. There are 16 residues in the CDR3. Germline V lookup: CDR1 LGHNT, CDR2 FRNRAP. The J segment lost 4 bases and the V segment lost 5 bases, leaving 11 bases of the junction unmatched. CDR3 DNA: TGTGCTAGTGGTCCTAAGGGGACTAGCCGCGGAGAGACCCAGTACTTC. Translating it yields CASGPKGTSRGETQYF. Full variable domain (outside the CDR3, taken from reference TRBV12-5 and TRBJ2-5): DARVTQTPRHKVTEMGQEVTMRCQPILGHNTVFWYRQTMMQGLELLAYFRNRAPLDDSGMPKDRFSAEMPDATLATLKIQPSEPRDSAVYFCASGPKGTSRGETQYFGPGTRLLVL.

The rearrangement links TRBV18 to TRBJ2-5, with a weak D call TRBD2 (5 bases). CDR1 is KGHSH, CDR2 LQKENI, per germline. This CDR3 comprises 14 residues. With 2 bases removed from V and 2 bases from J, the gap between germline ends came to 9 bases. The CDR3 region is CASSPSGNQETQYF. CDR3 in DNA: TGTGCCAGCTCACCATCCGGGAATCAAGAGACCCAGTACTTC.

This clone appeared a single time. V gene TRBV15 combines with J gene TRBJ1-6; perhaps TRBD1 as D (6 bases). Deletions cut 8 bases from V and 8 bases from J, with 16 bases between. In germline, CDR1 is LNHNV, CDR2 YYDKDF (reference sequence). The CDR3 is 14 residues long. The CDR3 sequence: CATDKRGSDSPLHF. CDR3 coding DNA: TGTGCCACCGATAAGAGGGGGTCAGATTCACCCCTCCACTTT.

The chain carries TRBV6-5 and TRBJ1-1; 8 nucleotides line up with TRBD1. Germline values: CDR1 MNHEY, CDR2 SVGAGI. The CDR3 consists of 14 residues. The J segment lost 1 base and the V segment lost 7 bases, leaving 5 bases of the junction unmatched. CDR3 sequence reads: CASTLGQANTEAFF. The CDR3 DNA sequence: TGTGCCAGCACCTTGGGACAGGCGAACACTGAAGCTTTCTTT.

The chain has TRBV7-9 and TRBJ2-3; 7 bases align to TRBD1. Germline-derived CDR1 and CDR2 are SEHNR and FQNEAQ (reference sequence). The J segment lost 6 bases and the V segment lost 5 bases, leaving 11 bases of the junction unmatched. The CDR3 totals 15 residues. CDR3: CASSTRQGATDTQYF. For the CDR3, the DNA is TGTGCCAGCAGCACCCGACAGGGAGCTACGGATACGCAGTATTTT.

V usage is TRBV29-1 and J usage is TRBJ1-1, with unresolved D. CDR1 SQVTM and CDR2 ANQGSEA come from the germline V gene. This CDR3 comprises 12 residues. V was shortened by 3 bases and J by 1 base, with 6 bases between the two germline ends. CDR3 protein: CSVDTENTEAFF. CDR3 nucleotides: TGCAGCGTTGATACAGAGAACACTGAAGCTTTCTTT.

The rearrangement joins TRBV7-9 to TRBJ1-1; D remains unclear. CDR3 length: 13 residues. Germline values: CDR1 SEHNR, CDR2 FQNEAQ (reference sequence). V was shortened by 3 bases and J by 1 base, with 6 bases between the two germline ends. The CDR3 nucleotides are TGTGCCAGCAGCTTTGAGGGGAACACTGAAGCTTTCTTT. This encodes CASSFEGNTEAFF.

This clone appeared a few times. V gene TRBV5-8 combines with J gene TRBJ2-3; the D gene is possibly TRBD2 (5 bases). Trimming took off 6 bases at V and 6 bases at J, with 14 bases between the two ends. Per the germline V gene, CDR1 is SGHTS and CDR2 is YDEGEE. The CDR3 sequence is 13 residues long. The CDR3 DNA reads as TGTGCCAGCACCCTGGCCGGGGTGGATACGCAGTATTTT. Translated: CASTLAGVDTQYF.

The genes are TRBV3-1 (or the pseudogene TRBV3-2) and TRBJ2-3, with 11 bases matching TRBD2. The CDR3 contains 15 residues. Germline CDR1 and CDR2: LGHDT and YNNKEL (reference sequence). The ends lost 6 bases at V and 0 bases at J; junction bases unmatched: 2. DNA of the CDR3: TGTGCCAGCAGTCTAGCGGGGGGTAGCACAGATACGCAGTATTTT. It codes for CASSLAGGSTDTQYF.

In DNA, the CDR3 is TGTGCCAGCAGCAAAGCGCGAACAGGGGAACTCGCACCCCTCCACTTT. It translates to CASSKARTGELAPLHF. The V gene is TRBV21-1, the J gene TRBJ1-6; TRBD1 reflects the table's D call only, with no check against the DNA. TRBV21-1 is an annotated pseudogene. This CDR3 comprises 16 residues.

The chain recombines TRBV19 with TRBJ1-6, with 9 bases lining up with TRBD1. From germline, CDR1 is LNHDA and CDR2 SQIVND (reference sequence). After removal of 3 bases from V and 7 bases from J, the junction contained 10 bases not matched to a gene. This CDR3 has 17 amino acids. CDR3 loop: CASSIWTGVSGNSPLHF. CDR3 DNA: TGTGCCAGTAGTATCTGGACAGGGGTTTCGGGAAATTCACCCCTCCACTTT.

V is TRBV10-3 and J is TRBJ2-1, with TRBD2 identical over 12 bases. The V segment lost 4 bases and the J segment 4 bases; nucleotides outside the gene matches: 8. CDR3 length: 17 amino acids. Germline V gives CDR1 ENHRY, CDR2 SYGVKD. CDR3 sequence: CAISGTSGNSPYNEQFF. The CDR3 DNA sequence: TGTGCCATCAGTGGGACTAGCGGGAACTCCCCTTACAATGAGCAGTTCTTC.

The chain carries TRBV5-5 and TRBJ2-6; a weak D match, TRBD1 (6 bases). The CDR3 totals 17 residues. Trimming stripped 4 bases from V and 2 bases from J, with 16 bases between. Looked up from germline, CDR1 is SGHKS and CDR2 is YYEKEE (reference sequence). The CDR3 reads CASSLTPQGTGANVLTF. CDR3 DNA sequence: TGTGCCAGCAGCCTGACACCTCAGGGGACTGGGGCCAACGTCCTGACTTTC. Using reference TRBV5-5 and TRBJ2-6 for the parts outside the CDR3, the full variable domain is DAGVTQSPTHLIKTRGQQVTLRCSPISGHKSVSWYQQVLGQGPQFIFQYYEKEERGRGNFPDRFSARQFPNYSSELNVNALLLGDSALYLCASSLTPQGTGANVLTFGAGSRLTVL.